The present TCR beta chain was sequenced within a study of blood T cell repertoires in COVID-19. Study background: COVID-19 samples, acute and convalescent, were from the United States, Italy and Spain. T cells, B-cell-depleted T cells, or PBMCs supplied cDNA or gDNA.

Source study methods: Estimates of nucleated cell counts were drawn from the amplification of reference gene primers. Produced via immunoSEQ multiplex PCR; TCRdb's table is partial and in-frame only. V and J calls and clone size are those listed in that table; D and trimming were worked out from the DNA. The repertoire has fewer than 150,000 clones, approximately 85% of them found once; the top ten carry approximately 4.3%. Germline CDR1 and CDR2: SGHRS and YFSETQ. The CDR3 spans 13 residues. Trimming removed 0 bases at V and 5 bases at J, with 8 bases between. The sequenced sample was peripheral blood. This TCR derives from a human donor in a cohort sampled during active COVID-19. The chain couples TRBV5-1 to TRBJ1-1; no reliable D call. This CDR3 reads CASSLGGRTEAFF. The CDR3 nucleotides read TGCGCCAGCAGCTTGGGTGGGAGAACTGAAGCTTTCTTT.